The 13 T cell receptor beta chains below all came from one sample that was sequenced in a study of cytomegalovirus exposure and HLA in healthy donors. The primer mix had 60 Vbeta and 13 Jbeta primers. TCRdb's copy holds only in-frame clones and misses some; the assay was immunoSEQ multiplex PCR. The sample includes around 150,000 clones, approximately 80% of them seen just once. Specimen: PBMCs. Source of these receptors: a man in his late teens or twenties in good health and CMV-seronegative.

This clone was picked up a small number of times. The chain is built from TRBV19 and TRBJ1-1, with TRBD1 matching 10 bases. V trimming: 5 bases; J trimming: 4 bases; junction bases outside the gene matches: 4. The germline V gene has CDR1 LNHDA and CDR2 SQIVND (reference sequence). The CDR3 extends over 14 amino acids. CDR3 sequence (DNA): TGTGCCAGTAGTGCGGGACAGGGGCGCACTGAAGCTTTCTTT. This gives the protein CASSAGQGRTEAFF. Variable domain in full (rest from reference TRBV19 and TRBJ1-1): DGGITQSPKYLFRKEGQNVTLSCEQNLNHDAMYWYRQDPGQGLRLIYYSQIVNDFQKGDIAEGYSVSREKKESFPLTVTSAQKNPTAFYLCASSAGQGRTEAFFGQGTRLTVV.

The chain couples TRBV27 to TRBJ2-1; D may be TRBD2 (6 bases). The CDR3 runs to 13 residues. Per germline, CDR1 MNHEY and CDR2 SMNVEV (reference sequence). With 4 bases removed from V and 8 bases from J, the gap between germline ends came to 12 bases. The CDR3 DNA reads TGTGCCAGCAGTTGGGGTCAGCGGGATGAGCAGTTCTTC. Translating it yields CASSWGQRDEQFF.

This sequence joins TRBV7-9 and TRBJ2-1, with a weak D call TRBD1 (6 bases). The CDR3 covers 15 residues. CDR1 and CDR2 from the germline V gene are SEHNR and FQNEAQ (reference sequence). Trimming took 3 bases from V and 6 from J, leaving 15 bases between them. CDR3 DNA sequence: TGTGCCAGCAGCTTCACAGGGCTTGTGGGCAATGAGCAGTTCTTC. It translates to CASSFTGLVGNEQFF. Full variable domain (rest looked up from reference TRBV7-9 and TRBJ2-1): DTGVSQNPRHKITKRGQNVTFRCDPISEHNRLYWYRQTLGQGPEFLTYFQNEAQLEKSRLLSDRFSAERPKGSFSTLEIQRTEQGDSAMYLCASSFTGLVGNEQFFGPGTRLTVL.

CDR3 in DNA: TGCGCCAGCAGCACCACCCGTTCGAGGAACACTGAAGCTTTCTTT. It encodes CASSTTRSRNTEAFF. The chain couples TRBV5-1 to TRBJ1-1; D unclear. The V gene's germline CDR1 is SGHRS and CDR2 YFSETQ. The V gene lost 4 bases and the J gene lost 1 base, with 14 bases spanning the gap. The length of the CDR3 is 15 residues.

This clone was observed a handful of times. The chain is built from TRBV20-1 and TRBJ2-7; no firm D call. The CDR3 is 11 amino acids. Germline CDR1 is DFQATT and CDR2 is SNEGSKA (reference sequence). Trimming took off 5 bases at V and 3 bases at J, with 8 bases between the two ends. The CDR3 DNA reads TGCAGTGCTCAGTCCGACTACGAGCAGTACTTC. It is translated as CSAQSDYEQYF.

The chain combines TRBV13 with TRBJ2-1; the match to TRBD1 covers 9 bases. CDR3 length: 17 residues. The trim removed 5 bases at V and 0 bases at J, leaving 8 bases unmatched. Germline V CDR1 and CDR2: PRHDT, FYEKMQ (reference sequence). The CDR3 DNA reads TGTGCCAGCAGCCCTTCGACAGGGGGAGGCTCCTACAATGAGCAGTTCTTC. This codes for CASSPSTGGGSYNEQFF.

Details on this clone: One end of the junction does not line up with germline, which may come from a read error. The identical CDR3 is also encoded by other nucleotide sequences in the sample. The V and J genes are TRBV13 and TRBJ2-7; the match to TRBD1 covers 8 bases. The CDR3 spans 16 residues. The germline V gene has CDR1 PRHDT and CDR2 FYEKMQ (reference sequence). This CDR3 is CASSYTGTGGVYEQYF. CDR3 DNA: TGCGCCAGCAGCTACACCGGGACAGGAGGAGTCTACGAGCAGTACTTC.

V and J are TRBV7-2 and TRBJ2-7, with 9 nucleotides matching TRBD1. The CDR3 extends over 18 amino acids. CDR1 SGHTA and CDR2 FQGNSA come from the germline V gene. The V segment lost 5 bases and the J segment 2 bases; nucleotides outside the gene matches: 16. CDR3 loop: CASSLLLGTGYSPYEQYF. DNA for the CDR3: TGTGCCAGCAGCCTCTTATTGGGGACAGGGTATTCCCCCTACGAGCAGTACTTC.

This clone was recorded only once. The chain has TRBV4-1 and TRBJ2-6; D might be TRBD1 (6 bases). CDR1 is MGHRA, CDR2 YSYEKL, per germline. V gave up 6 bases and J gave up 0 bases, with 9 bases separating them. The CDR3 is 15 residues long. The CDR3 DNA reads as TGCGCCAGCAGTCTGACAGGCTCTGGGGCCAACGTCCTGACTTTC. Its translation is CASSLTGSGANVLTF.

CDR3 protein: CASIPGLAFNEQFF. The CDR3 bases are TGTGCCAGCATCCCGGGACTAGCGTTCAATGAGCAGTTCTTC. This chain links TRBV6-1 with TRBJ2-1; TRBD2 matches 10 bases. The V gene's germline CDR1 is MNHNS and CDR2 SASEGT. The CDR3 runs to 14 residues. V shed 7 bases, J shed 6 bases, and the junction held 6 bases outside the gene matches.

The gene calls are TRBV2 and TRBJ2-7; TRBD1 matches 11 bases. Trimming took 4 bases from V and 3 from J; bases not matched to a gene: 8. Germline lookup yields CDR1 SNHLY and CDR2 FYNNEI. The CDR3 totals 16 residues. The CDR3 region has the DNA TGTGCCAGCAGTGCCCCCTCCGGGACAGGGGGCTACGAGCAGTACTTC. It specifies CASSAPSGTGGYEQYF.

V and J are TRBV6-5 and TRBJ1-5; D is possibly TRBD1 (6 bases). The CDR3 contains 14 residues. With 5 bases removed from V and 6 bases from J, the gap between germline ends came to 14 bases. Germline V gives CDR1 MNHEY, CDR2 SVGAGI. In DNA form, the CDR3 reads TGTGCCAGCAGTACGAGCTCAGGGGTTCAGCCCCAGCATTTT. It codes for CASSTSSGVQPQHF.

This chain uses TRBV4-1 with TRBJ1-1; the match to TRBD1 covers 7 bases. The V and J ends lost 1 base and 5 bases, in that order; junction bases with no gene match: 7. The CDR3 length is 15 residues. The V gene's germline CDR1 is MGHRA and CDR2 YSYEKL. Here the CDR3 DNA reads TGCGCCAGCAGCCAAGGCGAAGGGGGCGTAACTGAAGCTTTCTTT. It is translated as CASSQGEGGVTEAFF.